This TCR beta chain was observed in a study of cytomegalovirus exposure and HLA in healthy donors (dated by TCRdb to 2015 to 2018). Turning to the overall study: An earlier analysis of a few hundred of the donors reported 276 Gb of sequence data and 95 million to 140 million unique TCR beta sequences obtained from 150 million to 200 million T cells. To decide whether each TCR beta V gene segment behaved as functional or pseudogenic, an earlier analysis of approximately 620 of the donors relied on high-throughput TCR beta sequencing. Along with the roughly 670-subject first cohort, a separate validation cohort of over 90 different subjects was used. The study combined high-throughput TCR immunosequencing, statistical association of individual TCRs with disease status, and machine learning to predict cytomegalovirus infection status. In a later genetic analysis, genome-wide SNP genotypes for about 65% of the 666 donors were used, and that subset was treated as a discovery cohort. Among a few hundred genotyped donors of the cohort, an average of 235,054 unique TCR beta nucleotide sequences were sequenced per donor, about a sixth of them non-productive. An early release covering about 600 HLA-typed donors comprised roughly 300 gigabases of sequencing data and roughly 86 million unique TCR sequences. Of the approximately 400 genotyped donors, around 81% fell in the genetic ancestry cluster associated with self-reported Caucasian donors. Using immunosequencing, the study profiled T cell repertoires from some 670 subjects and related those repertoires to cytomegalovirus serostatus. Every discovery cohort repertoire had been produced on one sequencing platform. Roughly 5 DR-DQ haplotypes were treated as single units for association and clustering because of strong linkage in the cohort. Rather than using new phenotypic data, the later analysis identified candidate immune exposures from TCR beta sequences and from how often those sequences occurred across donors. The number of donors typed differed by locus, with about 629-630 for A, B, C, DRB1 and DQB1, around 560 for DQA1, 600 to 610 for DPA1, and 400 to 490 for DPB1. HLA typing included class I and class II loci at four-digit resolution. In a later analysis, previously published TCR beta repertoires from 666 donors were re-analyzed and high-resolution HLA genotyping was added so that TCR occurrence patterns could be studied. The aim of the study was to test whether cataloging public T cell receptors could identify signatures of past pathogen exposure. Donor age, sex, ethnicity and CMV serostatus were compiled together with the repertoire data.

Remarks on this clone: It lacks a known antigen. Base qualities are missing; no much larger clone stands one base away.

The cohort comprised several hundred healthy bone marrow donors. All cohort members were sampled while nominally healthy, although unrecorded immune exposures were likely present. The donor was CMV seropositive and belonged to the group of around 300 seropositive cohort members. Every donor gave a peripheral blood sample, and the peripheral blood mononuclear cells from that sample were used for TCR beta sequencing. Genomic DNA was extracted from the blood cell samples with the Qiagen DNeasy Blood Extraction Kit. Libraries were constructed by the immunoSEQ multiplex PCR assay. For the multiplex PCR, a mixture combining 60 forward primers for TCR Vbeta segments and 13 reverse primers for TCR Jbeta segments was used. A multiplex PCR assay on genomic DNA amplified the CDR3 region of rearranged TCR beta genes. The amplified TCR beta libraries were sequenced on the Illumina HiSeq System as 87-base-pair reads. The source study handled its data this way. A later analysis counted around 72 million unique TCR beta chains across the 690 or so repertoires, and some 12 million of these chains were shared by at least two donors. To remove PCR and sequencing errors, raw reads were error-corrected and collapsed into unique sequences using a nearest-neighbor algorithm that merged closely related sequences. Alignment of CDR3 sequences to IMGT reference sequences was used to assign V, D and J gene segments. For a sequence to be retained, a match of at least six nucleotides to both a V gene segment and a J gene segment was required. A rearrangement was called productive if the CDR3 had no stop codons and remained in frame with V and J, and every other rearrangement was called non-productive. Following IMGT convention, CDR3 was defined as the stretch from the second conserved V-encoded cysteine up to the conserved J-encoded phenylalanine. The earlier analysis of about 570 of the donors excluded any sequence lacking an unambiguous match to a single V gene segment. In an earlier analysis of almost 600 of the donors, a V segment was called functional when productive rearrangements were above 56.7%, and segregating when the standard deviation between donors exceeded 5%. To diagnose cytomegalovirus status from the catalog of TCR beta chain sequences, a statistical classification framework was built. In a later analysis, TCR nucleotide sequences were compared against IMGT/GENE-DB human TR gene sequences so that V and J genes could be assigned. The TCRdist pipeline was used in a later analysis to assign CDR3 sequences and most-parsimonious VDJ recombination scenarios. In a later analysis, each TCR beta chain was defined by its CDR3 amino acid sequence together with its V-gene family, and reads without a unique V-gene family were excluded. In a later analysis, approximately 640 highly shared, low-generation-probability nucleotide sequences were removed to address suspected cross-contamination and a sequencing artifact. For each public chain, a later analysis derived a clonal expansion index from normalized ranks of inferred template counts within each repertoire. A later analysis computed generation probabilities with a VDJ recombination model fitted to out-of-frame rearrangements, and checked the results against IGoR. In a later analysis, TCR-TCR, TCR-HLA and TCR-CMV co-occurrence was scored with hypergeometric tests, and a repertoire-size bias correction was applied to TCR pairs. False discovery rates were estimated in a later analysis by permuting HLA or CMV assignments 20 times. A later analysis grouped co-occurring TCRs with DBSCAN, adding TCRdist sequence similarity when clustering within HLA-allele-positive subsets. Repertoires with fewer than 30,000 or more than 120,000 public chains were left out of co-occurrence clustering, as were about 5 repertoires with anomalous nucleotide sharing. Not all clones reach the TCRdb copy of this immuneACCESS table, which keeps in-frame sequences only. Checked studies attribute under half of the gap to unresolved V genes and leave the rest unexplained. That table furnishes V, J and clone size, whereas the DNA furnished D and trimming. This sample is represented by 95,000 to 150,000 clones; over 60% of them were singletons. The top ten constitute approximately 13% of the sample.

Findings and caveats that apply to the study as a whole: Presence/absence analyses assumed roughly uniform sequencing depth across donors, an assumption that may not hold. Specific HLA alleles were associated with 15,000 to 20,000 TCR beta sequences at a false discovery rate of 0.05 in a later analysis. V-gene and J-gene trimming of TCR beta chains was associated with a missense DCLRE1C variant in a later genetic analysis, and the association was replicated in an independent cohort. The cohort was sequenced for TCR beta chains only, and without alpha or paired-chain data the features that could be detected were limited. When HLA alleles, especially DR and DQ, strongly co-occurred, TCR associations were difficult to assign to individual alleles. For the cohort, immune exposure information was limited to CMV serostatus. Because the 87-base-pair reads could not distinguish some IMGT-functional V segments, including TRBV6-2 and TRBV6-3, those segments were excluded. A later analysis found that most CMV-associated TCR beta chains appeared HLA-restricted, with HLA associations seemingly driven largely by CMV exposure. Most TCR sequences were observed very rarely across donors, whereas some public TCRs were present in many individuals. Linkage disequilibrium might explain the correlated functional status among segregating V segments, but an unknown experimental factor could not be excluded. Because HLA typing was unavailable for some donors at each locus, only the typed subset was used in association tests. In a later genetic analysis, fewer N-insertions in productive TCRs were reported among donors in an Asian-associated ancestry cluster than the approximately 630-donor mean. A cluster of highly shared sequence variants was judged likely to represent a technical artifact of the sequencing pipeline. In an earlier analysis of more than 450 of the donors, most TCR beta V segments were observed in productive rearrangements about 87% or about 30% of the time, broadly matching IMGT annotations. A further reported finding was that TCR beta sequences accurately predicted the HLA-A and HLA-B alleles for most subjects in the first cohort. Several of the top co-occurrence clusters appeared to be linked to parvovirus B19, influenza, CMV and Epstein-Barr virus, according to a later analysis. Three of the identified cytomegalovirus-associated TCR beta chains were confirmed in vitro to be specific for cytomegalovirus antigens. Because counts were too low, under 20 rarely observed V segments, including chromosome 9 orphons, were left out of the earlier analysis of 587 of the donors. The study listed over 150 TCR beta chains as associated with cytomegalovirus. The authors suggested that the approach could potentially be generalized to other disease states and immunological phenotypes. In a later analysis, the rate of TCR association differed among HLA loci, with DRB1 alleles having the most associated TCRs and HLA-C alleles having the fewest. Cytomegalovirus status was reported to be diagnosed by the classifier with high specificity and sensitivity in both the original and validation cohorts. In a later analysis, HLA-associated TCR beta chains were found to be more clonally expanded and to have lower generation probabilities than equally common non-associated chains.

The CDR3 has 15 amino acids, counting the end cysteine and phenylalanine. The sequence is cut down to CDR3 DNA, 45 bases in frame from base 1. V drops 1 base and J drops 1 base, leaving 10 bases in between. Looking up the germline V gene (reference sequence) yields CDR1 PRHDT and CDR2 FYEKMQ. The sequenced sample was PBMCs. The chain was built from TRBV13 and TRBJ1-1, with a tentative D gene TRBD1 over 5 matching bases. The sequence was collected from a woman in her fifties or sixties in good health and CMV-seropositive. The CDR3 protein is CASSLDRGTNTEAFF. The DNA sequence is as follows: TGTGCCAGCAGCTTAGATCGCGGGACGAACACTGAAGCTTTCTTT.